This TCR beta chain comes out of a study of blood T cell repertoires in COVID-19. Study-level background: Acute and convalescent COVID-19 samples came from the United States, Italy and Spain. The cDNA or gDNA used as material had been derived from T cells, B-cell-depleted T cells, or PBMCs.

In the authors' workflow: Reference gene primer amplification in the assay estimated nucleated cell counts. Assay: immunoSEQ multiplex PCR; the TCRdb copy retains only in-frame clones and omits some. D and trimming were read from the DNA, whereas the V and J calls and clone size are those reported in that table. The profile shows over 450,000 clones, about 91% of them singletons. Germline CDR1 KGHDR, CDR2 SFDVKD. This CDR3 spans 13 amino acids. V was pared by 4 bases and J by 3 bases, with 1 base of the junction left unmatched. Patients at the Seattle site were enrolled during active infection and followed longitudinally.

The sequenced material came from peripheral blood. The J gene is TRBJ1-1, the V gene TRBV24-1; 7 bases agree with TRBD1. This receptor was taken from a man between 18 and 29 years old with COVID-19, enrolled during active disease. CDR3 coding DNA: TGTGCCACCAGTGAGACAGGGTACACTGAAGCTTTCTTT. Translating it yields CATSETGYTEAFF.